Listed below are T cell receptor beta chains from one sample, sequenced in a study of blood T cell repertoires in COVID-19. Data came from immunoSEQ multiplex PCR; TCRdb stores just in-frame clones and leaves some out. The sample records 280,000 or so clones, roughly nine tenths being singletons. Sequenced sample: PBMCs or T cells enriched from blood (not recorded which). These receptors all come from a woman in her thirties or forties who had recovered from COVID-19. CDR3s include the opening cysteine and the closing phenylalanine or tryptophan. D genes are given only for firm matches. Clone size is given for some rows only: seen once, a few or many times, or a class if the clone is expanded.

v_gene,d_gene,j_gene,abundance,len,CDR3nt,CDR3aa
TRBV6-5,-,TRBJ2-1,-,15,TGTGCCAGCAGTTACGCGATCCGGGGTGACAATGAGCAGTTCTTC,CASSYAIRGDNEQFF
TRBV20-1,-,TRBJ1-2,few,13,TGCAGTGCTAGTATCAGGGGATACTATGGCTACACCTTC,CSASIRGYYGYTF
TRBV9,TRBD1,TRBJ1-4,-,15,TGTGCCAGCAGCATTACAGGGGCCAGGAATGAAAAACTGTTTTTT,CASSITGARNEKLFF
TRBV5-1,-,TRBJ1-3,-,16,TGCGCCAGCAGCGTCTCCGGGACTGCCTCTGGAAACACCATATATTTT,CASSVSGTASGNTIYF
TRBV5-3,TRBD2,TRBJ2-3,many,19,TGTGCCAGAAGCTTGGGACTAGCGGTCGGCCCTGGAGGCACAGATACGCAGTATTTT,CARSLGLAVGPGGTDTQYF
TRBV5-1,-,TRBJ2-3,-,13,TGCGCCAGCACTCGACAGCGCACAGATACGCAGTATTTT,CASTRQRTDTQYF
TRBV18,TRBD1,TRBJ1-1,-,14,TGTGCCAGCTCACCAGAGGGGGCAAACACTGAAGCTTTCTTT,CASSPEGANTEAFF
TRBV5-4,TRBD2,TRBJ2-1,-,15,TGTGCCAGCAGCTTGCCCCTAGCGGGTTACAATGAGCAGTTCTTC,CASSLPLAGYNEQFF
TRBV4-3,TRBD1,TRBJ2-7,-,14,TGCGCCAGCAGCCAGGGACAGGCTAACTACGAGCAGTACTTC,CASSQGQANYEQYF
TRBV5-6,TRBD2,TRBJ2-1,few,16,TGTGCCAGCAGCTTCAGCGGGAGCCCCTCCTACAATGAGCAGTTCTTC,CASSFSGSPSYNEQFF
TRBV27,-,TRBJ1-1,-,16,TGTGCCAGCAGTTTAGTTGGTACAGCCACTAACACTGAAGCTTTCTTT,CASSLVGTATNTEAFF
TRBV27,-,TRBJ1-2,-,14,TGTGCCAGCAGTTTATTTGGAGGGAAACACGGCTACACCTTC,CASSLFGGKHGYTF
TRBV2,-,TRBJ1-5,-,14,TGTGCCAGCAGTGAAGCGAGTAGCAATCAGCCCCAGCATTTT,CASSEASSNQPQHF
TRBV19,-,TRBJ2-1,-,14,TGTGCCAGTAGCGCCCCCCAGCGGTACAATGAGCAGTTCTTC,CASSAPQRYNEQFF
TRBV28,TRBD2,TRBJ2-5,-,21,TGTGCCAGCAGTTTGGCCCGGGGGACGGGTGAAGGTGGACTAGCCTTAGAGACCCAGTACTTC,CASSLARGTGEGGLALETQYF
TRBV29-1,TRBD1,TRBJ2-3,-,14,TGCAGCGCCCAGGGACAGCGATACACAGATACGCAGTATTTT,CSAQGQRYTDTQYF
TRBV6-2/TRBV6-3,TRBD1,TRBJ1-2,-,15,TGTGCCAGCAGTTACCACCCTGACAGGGCCTATGGCTACACCTTC,CASSYHPDRAYGYTF
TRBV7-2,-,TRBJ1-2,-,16,TGTGCCAGCAGCTTAGTCGGGTCAGGGTCCCTACGGGGCTACACCTTC,CASSLVGSGSLRGYTF
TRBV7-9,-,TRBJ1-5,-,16,TGTGCCAGCAGCTCCTCCACCCAGCCAGGTCTCAAGCCCCAGCATTTT,CASSSSTQPGLKPQHF
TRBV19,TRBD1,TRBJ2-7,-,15,TGTGCCAGTAGACAGACAGGGTTATTTGACAACGAGCAGTACTTC,CASRQTGLFDNEQYF
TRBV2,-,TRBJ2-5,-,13,TGTGCCAGCAGTTCGGACAGCCAAGAGACCCAGTACTTC,CASSSDSQETQYF
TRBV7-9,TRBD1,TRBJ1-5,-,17,TGTGCCAGCAGCTTCTTGACAGGGACCCATGGCAATCAGCCCCAGCATTTT,CASSFLTGTHGNQPQHF
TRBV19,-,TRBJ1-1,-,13,TGTGCCAGTAGTATTGGGGGGAATGCTGAAGCTTTCTTT,CASSIGGNAEAFF
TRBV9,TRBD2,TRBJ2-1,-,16,TGTGCCAGCAGCGATCCTAGCGGGGGATTCTACAATGAGCAGTTCTTC,CASSDPSGGFYNEQFF
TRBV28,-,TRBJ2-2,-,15,TGTGCCAGCAGGCGAGTAGTGCTCGACACCGGGGAGCTGTTTTTT,CASRRVVLDTGELFF
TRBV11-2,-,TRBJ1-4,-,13,TGTGCCAGCAGCTCCGGACAATACGGAAAACTGTTTTTT,CASSSGQYGKLFF
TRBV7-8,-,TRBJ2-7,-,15,TGTGCCAGCAGCTCCCCTCTAATTCCGGGGGACGAGCAGTACTTC,CASSSPLIPGDEQYF
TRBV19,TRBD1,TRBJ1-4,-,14,TGTGCCAGTTCGGACGGGACAGCCAATGAAAAACTGTTTTTT,CASSDGTANEKLFF
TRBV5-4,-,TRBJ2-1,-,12,TGTGCCAGCAGCTTTAAGGGGAATGAGCAGTTCTTC,CASSFKGNEQFF
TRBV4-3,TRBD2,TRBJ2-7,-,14,TGCGCCAGCAGCCGTTTGACTAGCGGGTACGAGCAGTACTTC,CASSRLTSGYEQYF
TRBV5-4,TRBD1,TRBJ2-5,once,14,TGTGCCAGCAGCTCGGGACAGCTACAAGAGACCCAGTACTTC,CASSSGQLQETQYF
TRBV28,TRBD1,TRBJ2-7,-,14,TGTGCCAGCTTTGGGGGGGGGACAGGGTACGAGCAGTACTTC,CASFGGGTGYEQYF
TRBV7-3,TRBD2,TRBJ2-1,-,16,TGTGCCAGCAGCTTAAGCGGGGCGGGAGGGGACAATGAGCAGTTCTTC,CASSLSGAGGDNEQFF
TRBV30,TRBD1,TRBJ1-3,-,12,TGTGCCTGGGAGGACAGGGCCAACACCATATATTTT,CAWEDRANTIYF
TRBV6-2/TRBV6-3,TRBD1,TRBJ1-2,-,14,TGTGCCAGCAGCCCTCAGGGGGCTGGCTATGGCTACACCTTC,CASSPQGAGYGYTF
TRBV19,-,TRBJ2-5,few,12,TGTGCCAGTATGGGAAGGGGAGAGACCCAGTACTTC,CASMGRGETQYF
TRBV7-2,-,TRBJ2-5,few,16,TGTGCCAGCAGCGCGTCCCCACGCGGGACCCAAGAGACCCAGTACTTC,CASSASPRGTQETQYF
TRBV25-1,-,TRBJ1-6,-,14,TGTGCCAGCAGTGAGTCAAAGAGGCTTTCACCCCTCCACTTT,CASSESKRLSPLHF
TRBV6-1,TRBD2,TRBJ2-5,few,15,TGTGCCAGCAGTGACCAACTAGCGCCAGGGGAGACCCAGTACTTC,CASSDQLAPGETQYF
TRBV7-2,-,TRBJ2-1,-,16,TGTGCCAGCAGCTTTAGGCTAGGCTCCTCCTACAATGAGCAGTTCTTC,CASSFRLGSSYNEQFF
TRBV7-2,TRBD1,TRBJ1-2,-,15,TGTGCCAGCAGCCCCCAACAGGGGGTAGACTATGGCTACACCTTC,CASSPQQGVDYGYTF
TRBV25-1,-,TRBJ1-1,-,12,TGTGCCAGCCGGGAGGGGGGCACTGAAGCTTTCTTT,CASREGGTEAFF
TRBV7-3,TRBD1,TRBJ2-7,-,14,TGTGCCAGCAGCTTAGTTGGGACAGGCGACGAGCAGTACTTC,CASSLVGTGDEQYF
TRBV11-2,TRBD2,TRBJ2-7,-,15,TGTGCCAGCAGCTCGGGACTAGCGGGAGTGGGCGAGCAGTACTTC,CASSSGLAGVGEQYF
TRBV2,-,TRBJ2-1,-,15,TGTGCCAGCAATCCTAGCCGGAGCTCCTACAATGAGCAGTTCTTC,CASNPSRSSYNEQFF
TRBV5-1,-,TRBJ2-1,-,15,TGCGCCAGCAGCCTAAGACCCACCGAGGAGGATGAGCAGTTCTTC,CASSLRPTEEDEQFF